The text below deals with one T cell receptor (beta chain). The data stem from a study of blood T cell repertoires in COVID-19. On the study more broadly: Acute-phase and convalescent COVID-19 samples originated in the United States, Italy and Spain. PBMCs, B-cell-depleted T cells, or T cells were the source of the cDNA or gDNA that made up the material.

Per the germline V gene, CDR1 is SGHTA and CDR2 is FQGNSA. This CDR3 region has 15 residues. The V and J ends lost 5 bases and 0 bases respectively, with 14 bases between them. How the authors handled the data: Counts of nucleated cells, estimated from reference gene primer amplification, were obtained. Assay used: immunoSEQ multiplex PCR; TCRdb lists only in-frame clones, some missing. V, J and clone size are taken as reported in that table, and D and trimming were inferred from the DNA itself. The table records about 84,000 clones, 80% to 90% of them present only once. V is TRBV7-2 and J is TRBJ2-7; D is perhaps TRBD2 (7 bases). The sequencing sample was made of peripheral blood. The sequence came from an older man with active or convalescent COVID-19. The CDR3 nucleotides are TGTGCCAGCAGCCCGGGGGGCGGGACCTCCTACGAGCAGTACTTC. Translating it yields CASSPGGGTSYEQYF.